Listed below are T cell receptor beta chains from one sample, sequenced in a study of response to subunit inactivated influenza vaccine. Each CDR3 protein gets one entry after TCRdb re-called the RT-PCR reads with MiXCR. The data hold 400,000 to 650,000 distinct CDR3 sequences, with under 8.5% observed a single time. The source was PBMCs from blood, collected around 25 months after vaccination. Receptors originate from a man between 50 and 75 years old who received an inactivated influenza vaccine. Both conserved end residues are part of each CDR3. Each record gives: J gene, V gene, D gene, clone size, CDR3 DNA, CDR3 protein. D genes are given only for firm matches. Clone size appears in some rows only: once, few, many, or a class for an expanded clone.

TRBJ2-4 TRBV7-2 NA many TGTGCCAGCGGGGCGGTACAGGGAAACATTCAGTACTTC CASGAVQGNIQYF
TRBJ1-4 TRBV12-3/TRBV12-4 TRBD1 many TGTGCCAGCAGTCGGGACAGGGGCTCTTCAACTAATGAAAAACTGTTTTTT CASSRDRGSSTNEKLFF
TRBJ1-1 TRBV14 NA few TGTGCCAGCAGCCAAGTGGCGTGGAATGACTCCTCTGACACTGAAGCTTTCTTT CASSQVAWNDSSDTEAFF
TRBJ2-2 TRBV12-3/TRBV12-4 TRBD1 few TGTGCCAGCAGTTCAGGGGGCGCAAGTTCCGGGGAGCTGTTTTTT CASSSGGASSGELFF
TRBJ2-5 TRBV30 NA NA TGTGCCTTGGGGGGTAGGGAGACCCAGTACTTC CALGGRETQYF
TRBJ2-5 TRBV29-1 NA NA TGCAGCGTTGACGAACGGGGGGCGGGGCAACAAGAGACCCAGTACTTC CSVDERGAGQQETQYF
TRBJ1-4 TRBV20-1 NA few TGCAGTGCTAGCCGGGAGAATAGGGAAAAACTGTTTTTT CSASRENREKLFF
TRBJ1-2 TRBV10-3 TRBD1 few TGTGCCATCAGTCGAGGACAGGGCTACTATGGCTACACCTTC CAISRGQGYYGYTF
TRBJ2-5 TRBV6-2/TRBV6-3 TRBD1 few TGTGCCAGCAGTTACCCACCAAGGACAGGGGTCCGGGAGACCCAGTACTTC CASSYPPRTGVRETQYF
TRBJ2-1 TRBV12-3/TRBV12-4 NA many TGTGCCAGCAGCAATTCCAGGCCCAATGAGCAGTTCTTC CASSNSRPNEQFF
TRBJ2-2 TRBV28 NA many TGTGCCAGCACGATTCCGTACACCGGGGAGCTGTTTTTT CASTIPYTGELFF
TRBJ2-7 TRBV20-1 NA many TGCAGTGCTCCCGACTTGGGTTACGAGCAGTACTTC CSAPDLGYEQYF
TRBJ2-5 TRBV20-1 TRBD2 few TGCAGTGCTAGCGGGAGGGCCAGGTGGGAGACCCAGTACTTC CSASGRARWETQYF
TRBJ2-1 TRBV9 NA many TGTGCCAGCAGCGGGGAATTGGGTGAGCAGTTCTTC CASSGELGEQFF
TRBJ2-4 TRBV20-1 NA NA TGCAGTGCTCCAGTGGGAGAATGGGTGGACAAAAACATTCAGTACTTC CSAPVGEWVDKNIQYF
TRBJ2-1 TRBV6-1 NA few TGTGCCAGCAGCATCAACACCCAACTTGTCGTCGGAGAGCAGTTCTTC CASSINTQLVVGEQFF
TRBJ1-5 TRBV28 NA few TGTGCCAGCAGTTTAGGGGCAGGCGAAAGCAATCAGCCCCAGCATTTT CASSLGAGESNQPQHF
TRBJ2-3 TRBV10-3 NA many TGTGCCATCAGTGATGCAGCTAGCACAGATACGCAGTATTTT CAISDAASTDTQYF
TRBJ2-1 TRBV5-4 NA NA TGTGCCAGCAGCTTGGAGCTTGAGCAGTTCTTC CASSLELEQFF
TRBJ2-7 TRBV20-1 TRBD2 NA TGCAGTGCTAGGGATTACCTGGGACTAGCGGGATCCTACGAGCAGTACTTC CSARDYLGLAGSYEQYF
TRBJ1-6 TRBV9 TRBD1 few TGTGCCAGCAGCGCCCGAGGGACAGGGGGAAATTCACCCCTCCACTTT CASSARGTGGNSPLHF
TRBJ2-1 TRBV12-3/TRBV12-4 NA many TGTGCCAGCAGTTCCACTAGATTCGCCGGGGATGAGCAGTTCTTC CASSSTRFAGDEQFF
TRBJ2-1 TRBV3-1 TRBD2 NA TGTGCCAGCAGCCAAGGGGCGACTAGCATCGAGCAGTTCTTC CASSQGATSIEQFF
TRBJ1-5 TRBV10-3 TRBD1 few TGTGCCATCAGCAAATACAGGGGGGTGAGCAATCAGCCCCAGCATTTT CAISKYRGVSNQPQHF
TRBJ2-7 TRBV2 NA NA TGTGCCAGCAGTGATACCGACTGGAAGACGATCGAGCAGTACTTC CASSDTDWKTIEQYF
TRBJ2-7 TRBV6-6 NA many TGTGCCAGCAGTTCTCCGTCTGGGGACGAGCAGTACTTC CASSSPSGDEQYF
TRBJ2-7 TRBV20-1 NA few TGCAGTGCTAGTCCTATAGGGGATTACGAGCAGTACTTC CSASPIGDYEQYF
TRBJ2-1 TRBV15 TRBD2 NA TGTGCCACCAGCAGCCACGGGACTAGCGGGAGCCGGTACAATGAGCAGTTCTTC CATSSHGTSGSRYNEQFF